This section outlines one T cell receptor beta chain sequence together with its context. Which antigen it targets is not known. Base quality data are lacking; no much larger clone is found one base away. This entry is derived from a study of blood T cell repertoires in COVID-19 (dated by TCRdb to between 2020 and 2021). Background for the entire study: The collaborator samples originated in the United States, Italy and Spain and spanned the acute and convalescent phases of COVID-19. HLA class I and class II types, where available, came from metadata supplied by the sample provider rather than from assay-based typing. A freely available public database, intended as a resource for researchers studying the immune response to SARS-CoV-2, is where the repertoires were released. The samples were drawn from the first 160 participants of the ongoing ImmuneRACE study and from roughly 1,300 subjects provided by 6 global collaborators. Subjects who had been exposed to COVID-19, were actively infected with it, or had recovered from it provided the deeply sampled blood TCRbeta repertoires that made up the dataset. The material from the prospective study consisted of cDNA or gDNA derived from T cells, B-cell-depleted T cells, or PBMCs. The sample metadata nearly always contained a de-identified subject ID, COVID-19 status, age in years and sex. The study at large found these results: How much clinical and demographic metadata was included differed by source and by participant, and the metadata was provided uncurated.

TCRbeta CDR3 regions were amplified from genomic DNA using the immunoSEQ Assay, a bias-controlled multiplex PCR. As for the authors' bioinformatics: Nucleated cell counts per sample were estimated from amplification of reference gene primers within the assay. To quantify the absolute abundance of each unique TCRbeta CDR3 rearrangement, sequence reads were collapsed and filtered. Productive Simpson clonality was computed per sample as the square root of Simpson's diversity index over productive rearrangements. TCRdb stores this immuneACCESS table with in-frame sequences only. Part of the clones is absent; in the studies checked, under half of the shortfall reflects unresolved V genes, and no reason is known for the rest. The V and J calls and clone size were taken over from that table, and D and trimming were inferred from the DNA. The sample includes around 310,000 clones, with around 90% observed a single time. The top ten clonotypes cover around 5% of the sample.

In the prospective study, participants were roughly 18 to 95 years old, resided in 25 or so geographic areas of the United States, and were enrolled through a virtual design. To assign participants to cohorts, the prospective study relied on clinical history that participants themselves reported in a screening survey and a study questionnaire. ImmuneRACE Cohort 3 recovered participants were defined by two consecutive negative NP/OP PCR tests, healthcare professional clearance, or symptom resolution. Mobile phlebotomists in the prospective study collected whole blood, serum and a nasopharyngeal or oropharyngeal swab from every participant. Additional blood draws and questionnaires over an approximately two-month period could optionally be provided by prospective study participants. Blood samples from the prospective study were shipped frozen or at room temperature prior to DNA extraction. Spanning cysteine to phenylalanine, the CDR3 consists of 15 amino acids. The only DNA kept is the CDR3, 45 bases in frame from the first base. Trimming takes 5 bases from V and 2 bases from J, and the germline ends sit 15 bases apart. From a lookup of the germline V gene, CDR1 and CDR2 are KGHSH and LQKENI.

This TCR was recovered from a man in his thirties or forties who had recovered from COVID-19. The chain was built from TRBV18 and TRBJ1-2; a weak D assignment points to TRBD1 (6 bases agree). Sequencing used PBMCs or T cells enriched from blood (not recorded which). Read as DNA, the sequence is TGTGCCAGCTCAGTACAGGGATCGATGAACTATGGCTACACCTTC. The translation is CASSVQGSMNYGYTF. With all but the CDR3 taken from the reference TRBV18 and TRBJ1-2 genes, the full variable domain is: NAGVMQNPRHLVRRRGQEARLRCSPMKGHSHVYWYRQLPEEGLKFMVYLQKENIIDESGMPKERFSAEFPKEGPSILRIQQVVRGDSAAYFCASSVQGSMNYGYTFGSGTRLTVV.